This T cell receptor (beta chain) appears in the sequencing data of a study of spatial heterogeneity in lung cancer. Via MiXCR, TCRdb re-called the 5' RACE reads, giving one row per CDR3 protein. Of about 86,000 distinct CDR3 sequences in the sample, around an eighth were seen once. This clonotype was counted ten times or more. Antigen: not known. Study conclusions and caveats: Resection blood, more than follow-up blood, showed ubiquitous expanded tumor TCRs.

Germline V lookup: CDR1 DFQATT, CDR2 SNEGSKA (reference sequence). This CDR3 is built from 13 residues. V was pared by 5 bases and J by 5 bases, with 15 bases between. Time point noted: sample taken at primary tumor resection. The sequenced material consisted of unsorted whole RNA from tumor, nontumor lung or frozen PBMC. The input for sequencing was PBMCs, taken at surgery. This clonotype originated in a male donor with early-stage non-small cell lung cancer. J is TRBJ1-1 and V is TRBV20-1; D call uncertain. CDR3 in amino acids: CSASHPGVTEAFF. The CDR3 nucleotides read TGCAGTGCTTCCCACCCGGGAGTTACTGAAGCTTTCTTT.